The clone carrying this TCR beta chain appeared once. CDR3 size: 16 residues. Trimming took off 2 bases at V and 0 bases at J, with 10 bases between the two ends. Germline CDR1 is LGHDT and CDR2 is YNNKEL (reference sequence). Per the original methods: Estimated nucleated cell counts came from reference gene primer amplification. Measured with immunoSEQ multiplex PCR; TCRdb has only the in-frame clones, and not every one. V, J and clone size are taken as reported in that table, and D and trimming were inferred from the DNA itself. Of fewer than 150,000 clones listed, around 80% are singletons. This sample stems from a study of blood T cell repertoires in COVID-19. Across the study: Nucleic acid was either cDNA or gDNA, and it came from T cells, B-cell-depleted T cells, or PBMCs.

The sequence was obtained from a woman aged 80 or over in a cohort sampled during active or convalescent COVID-19. The V gene is TRBV3-1 (or the pseudogene TRBV3-2), the J gene TRBJ1-4, with TRBD1 as a possible D gene (6 bases). Sequences were obtained from peripheral blood. CDR3 nucleotides: TGTGCCAGCAGCCAACTAGGGACATCAACTAATGAAAAACTGTTTTTT. It encodes CASSQLGTSTNEKLFF.